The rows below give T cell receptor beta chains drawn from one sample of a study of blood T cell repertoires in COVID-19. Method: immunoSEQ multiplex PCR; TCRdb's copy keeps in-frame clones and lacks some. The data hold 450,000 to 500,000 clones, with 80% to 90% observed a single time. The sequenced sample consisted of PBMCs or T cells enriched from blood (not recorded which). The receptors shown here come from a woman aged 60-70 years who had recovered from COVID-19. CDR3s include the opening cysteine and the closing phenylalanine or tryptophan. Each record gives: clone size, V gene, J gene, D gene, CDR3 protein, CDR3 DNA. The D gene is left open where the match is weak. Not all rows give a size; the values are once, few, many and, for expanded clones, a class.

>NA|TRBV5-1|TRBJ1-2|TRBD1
CASSLPGQGNGYTF
TGCGCCAGCAGCTTACCGGGACAGGGGAATGGCTACACCTTC
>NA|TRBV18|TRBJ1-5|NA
CASSPVGGDQPQHF
TGTGCCAGCTCACCGGTCGGGGGGGATCAGCCCCAGCATTTT
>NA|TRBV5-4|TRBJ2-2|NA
CASSDRFMNTGELFF
TGTGCCAGCAGCGACAGGTTTATGAACACCGGGGAGCTGTTTTTT
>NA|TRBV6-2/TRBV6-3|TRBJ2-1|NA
CASSPGLSSYNEQFF
TGTGCCAGCAGCCCGGGGCTGAGCTCCTACAATGAGCAGTTCTTC
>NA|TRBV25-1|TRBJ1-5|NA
CASSPGGNQPQHF
TGTGCCAGCAGTCCGGGTGGCAATCAGCCCCAGCATTTT
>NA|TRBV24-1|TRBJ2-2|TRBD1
CATSKTGWGTSTTGELFF
TGTGCCACCAGTAAGACAGGGTGGGGGACGTCGACCACCGGGGAGCTGTTTTTT
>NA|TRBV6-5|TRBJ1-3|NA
CASSLQATSGNTIYF
TGTGCCAGCAGCCTTCAGGCGACCTCTGGAAACACCATATATTTT
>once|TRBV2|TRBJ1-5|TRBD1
CASRETGGNQPQHF
TGTGCCAGCAGAGAGACAGGGGGCAATCAGCCCCAGCATTTT
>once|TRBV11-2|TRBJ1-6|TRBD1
CASSRIGGLQGNSPLHF
TGTGCCAGCAGCCGGATAGGGGGGTTACAGGGGAATTCACCCCTCCACTTT
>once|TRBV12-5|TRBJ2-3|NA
CASGLGVSTDTQYF
TGTGCTAGTGGTTTAGGGGTTAGCACAGATACGCAGTATTTT
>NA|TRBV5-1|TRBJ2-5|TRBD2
CASSLAGTSGQETQYF
TGCGCCAGCAGCTTGGCCGGGACTAGTGGCCAAGAGACCCAGTACTTC
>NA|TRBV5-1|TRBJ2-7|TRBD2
CASSSGLAGGVSAYEQYF
TGCGCCAGCAGCTCCGGACTAGCGGGGGGGGTGTCCGCCTACGAGCAGTACTTC
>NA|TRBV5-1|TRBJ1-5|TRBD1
CASSLEGAGTPNQPQHF
TGCGCCAGCAGCTTGGAGGGGGCCGGGACACCCAATCAGCCCCAGCATTTT
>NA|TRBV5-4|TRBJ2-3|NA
CASSSYLDTQYF
TGTGCCAGCAGCTCCTACTTGGATACGCAGTATTTT
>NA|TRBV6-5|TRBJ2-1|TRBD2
CASLPGLGYNEQFF
TGTGCCAGCCTACCGGGACTAGGGTACAATGAGCAGTTCTTC
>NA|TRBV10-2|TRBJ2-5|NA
CASSDLGGQETQYF
TGCGCCAGCAGTGACCTAGGCGGTCAAGAGACCCAGTACTTC
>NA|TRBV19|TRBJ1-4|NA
CASNPGGEKLFF
TGTGCCAGTAACCCTGGGGGGGAAAAACTGTTTTTT
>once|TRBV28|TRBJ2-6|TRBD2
CASHSGGLASGANVLTF
TGTGCCAGCCACAGCGGGGGCCTTGCCTCTGGGGCCAACGTCCTGACTTTC
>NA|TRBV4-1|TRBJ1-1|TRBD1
CASRETGRNTEAFF
TGCGCCAGCAGAGAGACAGGGAGGAACACTGAAGCTTTCTTT
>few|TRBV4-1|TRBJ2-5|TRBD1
CASSQQQGDQETQYF
TGCGCCAGCAGCCAACAACAGGGGGACCAAGAGACCCAGTACTTC
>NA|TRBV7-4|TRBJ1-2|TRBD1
CASSEGDREPTNYGYTF
TGTGCCAGCAGCGAGGGGGACAGGGAGCCTACTAACTATGGCTACACCTTC
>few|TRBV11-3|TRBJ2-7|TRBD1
CASSPPGTGLRYEQYF
TGTGCCAGCAGCCCTCCCGGGACAGGTTTACGGTACGAGCAGTACTTC
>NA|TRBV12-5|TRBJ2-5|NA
CASGLVNRGAREHQETQYF
TGTGCTAGTGGTTTGGTAAATCGGGGGGCCCGGGAACACCAAGAGACCCAGTACTTC
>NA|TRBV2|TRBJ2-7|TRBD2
CASIRTSGGHEQYF
TGTGCCAGCATCCGGACTAGCGGGGGTCACGAGCAGTACTTC
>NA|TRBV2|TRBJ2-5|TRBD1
CASSAPGTAYEKTQYF
TGTGCCAGCAGCGCCCCCGGGACAGCGTATGAGAAGACCCAGTACTTC
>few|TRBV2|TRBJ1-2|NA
CASSEAGTIGDGYTF
TGTGCCAGCAGTGAAGCGGGGACAATTGGGGACGGCTACACCTTC
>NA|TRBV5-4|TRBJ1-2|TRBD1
CASSLGWTGDYGYTF
TGTGCCAGCAGCTTGGGATGGACAGGGGACTATGGCTACACCTTC
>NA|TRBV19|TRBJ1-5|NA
CASSPGDQPQHF
TGTGCCAGTAGTCCAGGGGATCAGCCCCAGCATTTT
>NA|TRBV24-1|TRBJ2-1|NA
CATSDFDRPHNEQFF
TGTGCCACCAGTGATTTTGACAGGCCGCACAATGAGCAGTTCTTC
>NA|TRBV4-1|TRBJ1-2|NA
CASSQEGGYGYTF
TGCGCCAGCAGCCAAGAGGGGGGTTATGGCTACACCTTC
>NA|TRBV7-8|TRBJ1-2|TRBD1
CASSLGQEGDYTF
TGTGCCAGCAGCCTGGGACAGGAGGGCGATTACACCTTC
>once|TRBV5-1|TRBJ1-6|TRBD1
CASSLAGQGDSPLHF
TGCGCCAGCAGCTTGGCCGGGCAGGGGGATTCACCCCTCCACTTT
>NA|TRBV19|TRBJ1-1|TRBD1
CASSSGGPNTEAFF
TGTGCCAGTAGTTCAGGGGGCCCGAACACTGAAGCTTTCTTT
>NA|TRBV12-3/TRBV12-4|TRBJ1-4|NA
CASSNQGKVFF
TGTGCCAGCAGTAACCAGGGCAAGGTGTTTTTT
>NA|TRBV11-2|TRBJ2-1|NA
CASRSWGRHYNEQFF
TGTGCCAGCAGATCCTGGGGGCGGCATTACAATGAGCAGTTCTTC